This T cell receptor beta chain was sequenced for a study of blood T cell repertoires in COVID-19. Original processing notes: Estimates of nucleated cell counts were drawn from the amplification of reference gene primers. TCRdb's copy holds only in-frame clones and misses some; the assay was immunoSEQ multiplex PCR. D and trimming come from the DNA, and the V and J calls and clone size come from that table. The data hold just over 300,000 clones, with over 75% observed a single time. Per germline, CDR1 MGHDK and CDR2 SYGVNS. V was cut by 7 bases and J by 8 bases, with 23 bases left in between. CDR3 length: 15 amino acids. This clone was counted between two and nine times.

The chain recombines TRBV25-1 with TRBJ1-2; D is perhaps TRBD1 (6 bases). The clonotype originates from a man younger than 40 who had recovered from COVID-19. Sequencing was carried out using PBMCs or T cells enriched from blood (not recorded which). CDR3 sequence (DNA): TGTGCCAGCACCCCCTCAAGACAGGTTAGGTTCGGCTACACCTTC. Translation gives CASTPSRQVRFGYTF.